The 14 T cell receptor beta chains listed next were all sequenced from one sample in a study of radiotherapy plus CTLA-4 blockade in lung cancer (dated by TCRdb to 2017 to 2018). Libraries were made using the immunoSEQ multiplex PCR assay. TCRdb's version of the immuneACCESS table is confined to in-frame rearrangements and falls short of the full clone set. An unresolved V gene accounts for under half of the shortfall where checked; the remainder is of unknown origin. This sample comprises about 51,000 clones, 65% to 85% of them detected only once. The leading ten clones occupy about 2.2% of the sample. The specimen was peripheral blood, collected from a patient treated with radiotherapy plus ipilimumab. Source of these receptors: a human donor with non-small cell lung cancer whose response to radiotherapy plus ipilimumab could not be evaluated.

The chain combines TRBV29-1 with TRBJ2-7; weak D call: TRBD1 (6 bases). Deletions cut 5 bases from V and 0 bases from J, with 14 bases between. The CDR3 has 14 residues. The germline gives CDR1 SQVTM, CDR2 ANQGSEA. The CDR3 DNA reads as TGCAGCGTTCTTACAGGGTGGAGCTCCTACGAGCAGTACTTC. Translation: CSVLTGWSSYEQYF.

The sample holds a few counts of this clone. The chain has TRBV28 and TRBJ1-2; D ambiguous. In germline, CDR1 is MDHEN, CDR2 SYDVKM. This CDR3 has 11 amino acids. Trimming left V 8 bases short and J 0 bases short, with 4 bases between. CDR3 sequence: CASVSNYGYTF. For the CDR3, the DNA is TGTGCCAGCGTATCTAACTATGGCTACACCTTC.

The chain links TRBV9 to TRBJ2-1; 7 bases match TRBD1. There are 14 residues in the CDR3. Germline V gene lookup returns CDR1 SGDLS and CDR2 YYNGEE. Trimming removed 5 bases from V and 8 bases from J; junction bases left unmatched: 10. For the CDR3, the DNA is TGTGCCAGCAGGAGATGCAGGGGGAGAGATGAGCAGTTCTTC. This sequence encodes CASRRCRGRDEQFF. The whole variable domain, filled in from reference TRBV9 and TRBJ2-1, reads DSGVTQTPKHLITATGQRVTLRCSPRSGDLSVYWYQQSLDQGLQFLIQYYNGEERAKGNILERFSAQQFPDLHSELNLSSLELGDSALYFCASRRCRGRDEQFFGPGTRLTVL.

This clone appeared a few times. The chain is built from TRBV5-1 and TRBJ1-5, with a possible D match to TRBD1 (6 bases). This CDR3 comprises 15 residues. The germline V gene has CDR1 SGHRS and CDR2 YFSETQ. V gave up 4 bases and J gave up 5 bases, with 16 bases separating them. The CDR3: CASSQGGGSDQPQHF. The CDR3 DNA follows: TGCGCCAGCAGCCAGGGAGGGGGGAGCGATCAGCCCCAGCATTTT. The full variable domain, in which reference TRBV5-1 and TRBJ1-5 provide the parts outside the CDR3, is KAGVTQTPRYLIKTRGQQVTLSCSPISGHRSVSWYQQTPGQGLQFLFEYFSETQRNKGNFPGRFSGRQFSNSRSEMNVSTLELGDSALYLCASSQGGGSDQPQHFGDGTRLSIL.

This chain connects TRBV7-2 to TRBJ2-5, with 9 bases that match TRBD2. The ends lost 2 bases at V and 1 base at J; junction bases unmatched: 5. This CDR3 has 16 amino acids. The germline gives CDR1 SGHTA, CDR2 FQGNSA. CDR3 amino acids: CASSLQAGGLQETQYF. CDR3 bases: TGTGCCAGCAGCTTACAAGCGGGGGGCCTCCAAGAGACCCAGTACTTC.

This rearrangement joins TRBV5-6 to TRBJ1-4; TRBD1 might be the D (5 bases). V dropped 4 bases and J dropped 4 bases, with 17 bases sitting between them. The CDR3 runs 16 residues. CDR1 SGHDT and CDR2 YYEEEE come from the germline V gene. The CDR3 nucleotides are TGTGCCAGCAGCGGGGGGGGACGGAGGTTTAATGAAAAACTGTTTTTT. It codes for CASSGGGRRFNEKLFF.

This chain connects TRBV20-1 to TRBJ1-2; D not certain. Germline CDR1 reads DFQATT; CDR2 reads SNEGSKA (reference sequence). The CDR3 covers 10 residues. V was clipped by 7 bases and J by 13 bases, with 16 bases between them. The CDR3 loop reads CSGGVVKGTF. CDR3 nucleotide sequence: TGCAGTGGCGGGGTGGTGAAGGGCACCTTC.

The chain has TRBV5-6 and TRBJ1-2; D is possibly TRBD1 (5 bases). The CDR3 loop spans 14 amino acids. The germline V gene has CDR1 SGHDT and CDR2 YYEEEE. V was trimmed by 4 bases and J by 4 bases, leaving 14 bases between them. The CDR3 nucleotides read TGTGCCAGCAGCCCGTCGGGCGGGGGCTATGGCTACACCTTC. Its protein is CASSPSGGGYGYTF.

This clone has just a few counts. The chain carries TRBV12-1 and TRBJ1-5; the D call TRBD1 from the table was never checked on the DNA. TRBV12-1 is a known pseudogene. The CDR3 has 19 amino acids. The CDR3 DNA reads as TGTGCCAGCAGCTTCTTACGACAGGGGGCTGGAGATAGCAATCAGCCCCAGCATTTT. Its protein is CASSFLRQGAGDSNQPQHF.

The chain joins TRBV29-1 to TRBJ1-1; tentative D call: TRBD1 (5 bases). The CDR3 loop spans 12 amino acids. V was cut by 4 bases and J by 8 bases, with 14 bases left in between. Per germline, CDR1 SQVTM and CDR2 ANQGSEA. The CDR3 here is CSVATVGGEAFF. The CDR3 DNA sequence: TGCAGCGTTGCTACGGTGGGGGGAGAAGCTTTCTTT.

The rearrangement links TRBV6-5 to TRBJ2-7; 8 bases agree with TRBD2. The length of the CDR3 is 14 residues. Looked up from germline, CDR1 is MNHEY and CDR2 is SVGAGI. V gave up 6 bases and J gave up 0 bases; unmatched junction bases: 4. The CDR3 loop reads CASSTGGSSYEQYF. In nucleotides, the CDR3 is TGTGCCAGCAGCACGGGAGGGAGCTCCTACGAGCAGTACTTC.

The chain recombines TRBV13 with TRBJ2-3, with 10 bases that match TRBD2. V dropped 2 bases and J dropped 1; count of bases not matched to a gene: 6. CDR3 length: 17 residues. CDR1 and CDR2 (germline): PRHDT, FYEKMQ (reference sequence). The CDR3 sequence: CASSLQSGGAGTDTQYF. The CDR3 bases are TGTGCCAGCAGCTTACAAAGCGGGGGGGCCGGCACAGATACGCAGTATTTT.

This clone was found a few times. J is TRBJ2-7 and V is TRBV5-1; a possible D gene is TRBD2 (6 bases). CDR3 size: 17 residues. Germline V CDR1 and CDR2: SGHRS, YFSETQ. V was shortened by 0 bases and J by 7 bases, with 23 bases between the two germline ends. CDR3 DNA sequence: TGCGCCAGCAGCTTGGTTGGCAGCGGGTCCAACCTGAAAGAGCAGTACTTC. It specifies CASSLVGSGSNLKEQYF.

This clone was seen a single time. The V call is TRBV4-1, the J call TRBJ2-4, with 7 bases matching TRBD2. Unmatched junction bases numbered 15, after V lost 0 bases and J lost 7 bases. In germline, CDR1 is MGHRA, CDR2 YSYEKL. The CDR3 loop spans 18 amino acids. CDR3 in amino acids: CASSQDRDLAVLANIQYF. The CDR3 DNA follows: TGCGCCAGCAGCCAAGATAGGGATCTAGCGGTCCTGGCGAACATTCAGTACTTC.